One sample yielded the 27 T cell receptor beta chains listed below, sequenced in a study of OX40 agonist ivuxolimab in advanced cancers. Libraries were prepared by immunoSEQ multiplex PCR; TCRdb keeps only in-frame clonotypes and omits some of them. Counted here are about 95,000 clones, about 85% occurring once; the ten biggest clones make up 3% to 4%. The sequenced sample was CD4+ or CD8+ T cells sorted from blood, obtained in a trial of the OX40 agonist ivuxolimab. Receptors originate from an adult with an advanced solid tumor such as melanoma, head and neck, liver or kidney cancer.

The rearrangement joins TRBV4-3 to TRBJ2-5, with D unclear. The J call may not be correct, given that the DNA end is closer to TRBJ2-7. The germline V gene has CDR1 LGHNA and CDR2 YSLEER. There are 15 residues in the CDR3. The CDR3 loop is CASSPSRALSYEQYF. The CDR3, as DNA: TGCGCCAGCAGCCCAAGCAGAGCGTTATCCTACGAGCAGTACTTC.

The chain joins TRBV2 to TRBJ1-1; 9 nucleotides agree with TRBD1. J gave up 11 bases and V 5 bases, and 12 bases lay outside the gene matches. CDR3 length equals 14 residues. CDR1 and CDR2 from the germline V gene are SNHLY and FYNNEI. The CDR3 is CASSLLRTGDEAFF. As DNA, the CDR3 is TGTGCCAGCAGTCTTCTCCGGACAGGGGACGAGGCTTTCTTT.

On this clone: Other DNA sequences in this specimen translate into the identical CDR3. This rearrangement joins TRBV14 to TRBJ2-4; possibly TRBD2 for D (5 bases). The CDR3 length is 20 residues. The V end was cut by 6 bases, the J end by 0 bases, with 27 bases between. Germline V gene lookup returns CDR1 SGHDN and CDR2 FVKESK. The CDR3 protein is CASSQSMNLIAKLAKNIQYF. In DNA, the CDR3 is TGTGCCAGCAGTCAATCGATGAATCTTATAGCGAAACTAGCCAAAAACATTCAGTACTTC.

The chain is built from TRBV7-8 and TRBJ2-7, with a possible D match to TRBD2 (6 bases). The CDR3 has 14 amino acids. V was pared by 5 bases and J by 7 bases, with 18 bases between. Germline V CDR1 and CDR2: SGHVS, FQNEAQ. CDR3 nucleotide sequence: TGTGCCAGCAGCCCCACCGGGACTCCCTTGGAGCAGTACTTC. This translates into CASSPTGTPLEQYF.

The chain combines TRBV5-6 with TRBJ1-6; D is unresolved. The CDR3 extends over 14 amino acids. The V and J ends lost 4 bases and 10 bases respectively, with 15 bases between them. The germline V gene has CDR1 SGHDT and CDR2 YYEEEE. As DNA, the CDR3 is TGTGCCAGCAGCGAATCCAGTAGGGAATCACCCCTCCACTTT. This sequence encodes CASSESSRESPLHF.

This clone was picked up a small number of times. V and J are TRBV18 and TRBJ2-7; D remains ambiguous. The germline gives CDR1 KGHSH, CDR2 LQKENI. The germline V and J ends were trimmed by 3 bases and 2 bases, with 11 bases remaining between them. The CDR3 consists of 14 residues. CDR3 amino acids: CASSPSNSPYEQYF. The CDR3 DNA sequence: TGTGCCAGCTCACCTTCAAACTCGCCCTACGAGCAGTACTTC.

This chain uses TRBV19 with TRBJ2-1; the match to TRBD2 covers 12 bases. CDR1 LNHDA and CDR2 SQIVND come from the germline V gene (reference sequence). V lost 3 bases, J lost 4 bases, and 1 base stayed unmatched. This CDR3 has 15 amino acids. CDR3 coding DNA: TGTGCCAGTAGTATGGGGACTAGCGGGTACAATGAGCAGTTCTTC. Translated, it gives CASSMGTSGYNEQFF.

This clone was counted a few times. This chain connects TRBV28 to TRBJ1-5; D call uncertain. Between the trimmed V and J ends, which lost 10 bases and 2 bases, there was a span of 9 bases. CDR1 and CDR2 (germline): MDHEN, SYDVKM. The CDR3 is made up of 12 amino acids. Written as DNA, the CDR3 is TGTGCCACCCGAAGAGGCAATCAGCCCCAGCATTTT. This translates into CATRRGNQPQHF.

This chain uses TRBV5-4 with TRBJ2-1; 8 bases are shared with TRBD2. CDR3 length equals 14 residues. V lost 4 bases to trimming and J lost 5 bases; unmatched junction nucleotides: 5. Germline loops: CDR1 SGHNT, CDR2 YYREEE (reference sequence). CDR3 sequence (DNA): TGTGCCAGCAGCCGTGCGGGAGGCCACAATGAGCAGTTCTTC. Protein product: CASSRAGGHNEQFF.

The chain links TRBV7-9 to TRBJ2-7; 7 bases fit TRBD2. Per the germline V gene, CDR1 is SEHNR and CDR2 is FQNEAQ (reference sequence). This CDR3 spans 15 amino acids. J lost 3 bases, V lost 1 base, and 6 bases had no gene match. The CDR3 loop is CASSLVLAGNYEQYF. DNA for the CDR3: TGTGCCAGCAGCTTAGTCTTAGCGGGTAACTACGAGCAGTACTTC.

This sequence joins TRBV11-2 and TRBJ1-1; D unclear. This CDR3 is 14 amino acids long. With 3 bases removed from V and 4 bases from J, the gap between germline ends came to 12 bases. Germline CDR1 and CDR2: SGHAT and FQNNGV. The CDR3 reads CASSLADALTEAFF. The CDR3 DNA sequence: TGTGCCAGCAGCTTGGCCGATGCTCTCACTGAAGCTTTCTTT.

The chain uses TRBV28 and TRBJ2-2; TRBD1 agrees at 9 bases. The J segment lost 6 bases and the V segment lost 6 bases, leaving 11 bases of the junction unmatched. Germline values: CDR1 MDHEN, CDR2 SYDVKM. The CDR3 has 16 residues. CDR3 DNA sequence: TGTGCCAGCAGGGGGTTCGGGACAGGGAGCGCCGGGGAGCTGTTTTTT. Its protein is CASRGFGTGSAGELFF.

V usage is TRBV5-1 and J usage is TRBJ1-6; possibly TRBD1 for D (5 bases). The germline CDR1 and CDR2 sequences are SGHRS and YFSETQ. CDR3 size: 16 residues. V was shortened by 4 bases and J by 5 bases, with 16 bases between the two germline ends. CDR3 nucleotides: TGCGCCAGCAGCCCTGTTGGGGCGGCGGATAATTCACCCCTCCACTTT. Translating gives CASSPVGAADNSPLHF.

The chain carries TRBV7-3 and TRBJ2-2, with D uncertain. This CDR3 has 14 residues. Looked up from germline, CDR1 is SGHTA and CDR2 is FQGTGA. V was clipped by 1 base and J by 3 bases, with 6 bases between them. DNA of the CDR3: TGTGCCAGCAGCTTAAGAGGTCACACCGGGGAGCTGTTTTTT. As protein: CASSLRGHTGELFF.

The chain uses TRBV5-8 and TRBJ2-1, with 11 bases fitting TRBD2. Germline values: CDR1 SGHTS, CDR2 YDEGEE. This CDR3 contains 16 residues. The V gene end was trimmed by 2 bases and the J gene end by 7 bases; junction bases not matched to a gene: 8. In nucleotides, the CDR3 is TGTGCCAGCAGCTTCATAGCGGGAGGGCCTTGGAATGAGCAGTTCTTC. Its translation: CASSFIAGGPWNEQFF.

The genes are TRBV23-1 and TRBJ2-7, with no clear D. TRBV23-1 is an open reading frame, and its role is uncertain. The CDR3 sequence is 15 residues long. The ends were cut back, 0 bases at V and 2 bases at J, with 11 bases in the middle. CDR3 coding DNA: TGCGCCAGCAGTCAATCTTGTCCAGGTCCCTACGAGCAGTACTTC. Residues: CASSQSCPGPYEQYF.

This clone was recorded a few times. The V and J genes are TRBV18 and TRBJ2-7, with D perhaps being TRBD1 or TRBD2 (6 bases each). Deletions cut 3 bases from V and 0 bases from J, with 15 bases between. The germline V gene has CDR1 KGHSH and CDR2 LQKENI. This CDR3 has 16 residues. The CDR3 region is CASSPSGGVISYEQYF. DNA of the CDR3: TGTGCCAGCTCACCTTCCGGGGGCGTAATCTCCTACGAGCAGTACTTC.

This clone appeared a single time. This chain links TRBV28 with TRBJ1-4; unclear D gene. The V end lost 6 bases, the J end lost 3 bases, and 23 bases lay between the germline ends. Germline CDR1 MDHEN, CDR2 SYDVKM. This CDR3 is 18 amino acids long. CDR3 amino acids: CASSSPGVGGLSNEKLFF. The CDR3 region has the DNA TGTGCCAGCAGCTCCCCCGGGGTTGGAGGTCTTTCTAATGAAAAACTGTTTTTT.

CDR3 protein: CATSRDGGGNTGELFF. The CDR3, as DNA: TGTGCCACCAGCAGAGATGGCGGGGGGAACACCGGGGAGCTGTTTTTT. This chain connects TRBV15 to TRBJ2-2; 7 bases match TRBD2. The CDR3 is made up of 16 amino acids. The ends lost 0 bases at V and 1 base at J; junction bases unmatched: 2. In germline, CDR1 is LNHNV, CDR2 YYDKDF (reference sequence).

The rearrangement links TRBV19 to TRBJ1-1, with D perhaps matching TRBD1 (6 bases). The length of the CDR3 is 14 residues. In germline, CDR1 is LNHDA, CDR2 SQIVND (reference sequence). Trimming removed 4 bases from V and 6 bases from J, with 15 bases in between. CDR3 bases: TGTGCCAGTAGTAAACAGGGTCCGAGGTCTGAAGCTTTCTTT. This codes for CASSKQGPRSEAFF.

The rearrangement joins TRBV6-6 to TRBJ1-1, with TRBD1 identical over 8 bases. Germline values: CDR1 MNHNY, CDR2 SVGAGI (reference sequence). The CDR3 covers 13 residues. V lost 8 bases to trimming and J lost 6 bases; unmatched junction nucleotides: 8. This CDR3 is CASEDREGPEAFF. The CDR3 DNA follows: TGTGCCAGCGAGGACAGGGAGGGGCCTGAAGCTTTCTTT.

The chain links TRBV30 to TRBJ2-3; the match to TRBD2 covers 9 bases. J lost 2 bases, V lost 6 bases, and 6 bases had no gene match. This CDR3 is built from 14 residues. Germline V gene sequence: CDR1 GTSNPN, CDR2 SVGIG (reference sequence). The CDR3 nucleotides are TGTGCCTGCCGGACTAGCGATAACACAGATACGCAGTATTTT. This encodes CACRTSDNTDTQYF. The whole variable domain, remainder taken from reference TRBV30 and TRBJ2-3, is SQTIHQWPATLVQPVGSPLSLECTVEGTSNPNLYWYRQAAGRGLQLLFYSVGIGQISSEVPQNLSASRPQDRQFILSSKKLLLSDSGFYLCACRTSDNTDTQYFGPGTRLTVL.

In this sample, this clone turned up once. The rearrangement links TRBV14 to TRBJ2-1, with TRBD1 identical over 8 bases. This CDR3 spans 13 amino acids. Germline CDR1 SGHDN, CDR2 FVKESK. The V segment lost 4 bases and the J segment 8 bases; nucleotides outside the gene matches: 4. The CDR3 protein is CASSLDRAHEQFF. The CDR3 region has the DNA TGTGCCAGCAGCCTGGACAGGGCCCATGAGCAGTTCTTC.

This clone was picked up one time. This chain joins TRBV21-1 and TRBJ2-1; the table assigns TRBD2, which was not confirmed against the DNA. TRBV21-1 is a documented pseudogene. This CDR3 region has 22 residues. CDR3 nucleotide sequence: TGTGCCAGCAGCAAAGCAAGGACAGGGTGGGCTAGCGGGAGAGGAGGACGCAATGAGCAGTTCTTC. The encoded protein is CASSKARTGWASGRGGRNEQFF.

This clone was seen only once. This chain links TRBV6-5 with TRBJ2-2, with 10 bases lining up with TRBD1. Germline loops: CDR1 MNHEY, CDR2 SVGAGI. CDR3 length equals 14 residues. Trimming removed 10 bases from V and 3 bases from J; junction bases left unmatched: 5. The CDR3 reads CATWDRGDTGELFF. The CDR3 DNA is TGTGCCACCTGGGACAGGGGAGACACCGGGGAGCTGTTTTTT.

Concerning this clone: A junction boundary mismatches the germline segment, possibly from a read error. This chain connects TRBV7-9 to TRBJ1-5, with D unclear. There are 13 residues in the CDR3. Per germline, CDR1 SEHNR and CDR2 FQNEAQ (reference sequence). CDR3 nucleotide sequence: TGTGCCAGCAGCGCTGATAGCAATCAGCCCCGGCATTTT. As protein: CASSADSNQPRHF.

The V and J genes are TRBV7-2 and TRBJ2-7; 11 bases line up with TRBD1. After removal of 5 bases from V and 4 bases from J, the junction contained 4 bases not matched to a gene. CDR3 length: 14 residues. Per germline, CDR1 SGHTA and CDR2 FQGNSA. The CDR3 is CASSMDRGLYEQYF. CDR3 DNA sequence: TGTGCCAGCAGCATGGACAGGGGGCTGTACGAGCAGTACTTC.